The T cell receptor (beta chain) described here comes from a study of identical twins. Study-wide results and limits: Conclusions relied on cross-sectional statistical analysis, not following the same donors.

cDNA molecules carried unique molecular identifiers, and template switching added a universal primer site. TCRdb processed the 5' RACE reads anew with MiXCR; each CDR3 protein has one entry. The data contain about 690,000 distinct CDR3 sequences, 5.5% to 7.5% of them seen just once; the ten biggest clones take up roughly 1.8%. In its sample, this clonotype was seen many times. The antigen remains unidentified. The TCR comes from a man between 18 and 29 years old in good health. The sample comprised naive T cells sorted from blood.

The CDR3 is CASSMTGFNNQPQHF. The CDR3 DNA reads as TGTGCCAGCAGTATGACAGGGTTTAACAATCAGCCCCAGCATTTT. The chain recombines TRBV27 with TRBJ1-5; 7 positions agree with TRBD1. The J segment lost 3 bases and the V segment lost 5 bases, leaving 7 bases of the junction unmatched. Germline V lookup: CDR1 MNHEY, CDR2 SMNVEV (reference sequence). This CDR3 region has 15 residues.